These T cell receptor beta chains were read from a single sample in a study of CD8 T cells in Susac syndrome. TCRdb reprocessed the immunoSEQ multiplex PCR reads with MiXCR, giving one entry per CDR3 protein. The sample has 150,000 to 200,000 distinct CDR3 sequences; less than 95% are singletons. Sequences were obtained from CD4+ T cells from PBMCs. These TCRs come from a human donor with multiple sclerosis. CDR3s include the opening cysteine and the closing phenylalanine or tryptophan. Each record gives: clone size, D gene, V gene, J gene, CDR3 protein, CDR3 DNA. A D gene is named only where the DNA matches it firmly. Not all rows give a size; the values are once, few, many and, for expanded clones, a class.

abundance: few
d_gene: NA
v_gene: TRBV6-6
j_gene: TRBJ1-1
CDR3aa: CASRTANTEAFF
CDR3nt: TGTGCCAGTCGGACAGCGAACACTGAAGCTTTCTTT

abundance: NA
d_gene: TRBD1
v_gene: TRBV10-1
j_gene: TRBJ2-2
CDR3aa: CASRGQGARAGELFF
CDR3nt: TGCGCCAGCAGAGGACAGGGGGCGCGGGCCGGGGAGCTGTTTTTT

abundance: NA
d_gene: TRBD2
v_gene: TRBV6-2/TRBV6-3
j_gene: TRBJ2-1
CDR3aa: CASRRTSGRGSYNEQFF
CDR3nt: TGTGCCAGCAGACGGACTAGCGGGAGAGGGTCCTACAATGAGCAGTTCTTC

abundance: NA
d_gene: TRBD1
v_gene: TRBV6-2/TRBV6-3
j_gene: TRBJ1-2
CDR3aa: CASRDRQGNLYYGYTF
CDR3nt: TGTGCCAGCAGGGACCGACAGGGAAATCTATACTATGGCTACACCTTC

abundance: NA
d_gene: TRBD1
v_gene: TRBV3-1
j_gene: TRBJ2-1
CDR3aa: CASAGQAGSYNEQFF
CDR3nt: TGTGCCAGCGCGGGACAGGCGGGCTCCTACAATGAGCAGTTCTTC

abundance: once
d_gene: NA
v_gene: TRBV13
j_gene: TRBJ2-3
CDR3aa: CASSSPSRNTDTQYF
CDR3nt: TGTGCCAGCAGCTCCCCTAGCAGAAACACAGATACGCAGTATTTT

abundance: NA
d_gene: NA
v_gene: TRBV20-1
j_gene: TRBJ2-7
CDR3aa: CSASGYTYEQYF
CDR3nt: TGCAGTGCTAGCGGTTACACCTACGAGCAGTACTTC

abundance: NA
d_gene: TRBD1
v_gene: TRBV5-4
j_gene: TRBJ1-1
CDR3aa: CASSFDRVTEAFF
CDR3nt: TGTGCCAGCAGCTTTGACAGGGTGACTGAAGCTTTCTTT

abundance: once
d_gene: TRBD1
v_gene: TRBV3-1
j_gene: TRBJ1-2
CDR3aa: CASSPRGGGVNYGYTF
CDR3nt: TGTGCCAGCAGCCCCAGAGGAGGGGGCGTCAACTATGGCTACACCTTC

abundance: NA
d_gene: NA
v_gene: TRBV3-1
j_gene: TRBJ2-1
CDR3aa: CASSQDLAIVEQFF
CDR3nt: TGTGCCAGCAGCCAAGATCTGGCGATAGTTGAGCAGTTCTTC

abundance: NA
d_gene: NA
v_gene: TRBV12-3/TRBV12-4
j_gene: TRBJ2-2
CDR3aa: CASRPRAEGGELFF
CDR3nt: TGTGCCAGCAGACCACGCGCCGAGGGCGGGGAGCTGTTTTTT

abundance: NA
d_gene: NA
v_gene: TRBV7-3
j_gene: TRBJ2-2
CDR3aa: CASSPDRQNTGELFF
CDR3nt: TGTGCCAGCAGCCCCGACAGACAAAACACCGGGGAGCTGTTTTTT

abundance: once
d_gene: NA
v_gene: TRBV28
j_gene: TRBJ2-1
CDR3aa: CASSGRDPPEQFF
CDR3nt: TGTGCCAGCAGTGGAAGGGACCCCCCAGAGCAGTTCTTC

abundance: NA
d_gene: NA
v_gene: TRBV11-2
j_gene: TRBJ2-7
CDR3aa: CASSYDRVSYEQYF
CDR3nt: TGTGCCAGCAGCTACGACCGAGTCTCCTACGAGCAGTACTTC

abundance: NA
d_gene: NA
v_gene: TRBV5-4
j_gene: TRBJ1-2
CDR3aa: CASSPYQYVRVGYTF
CDR3nt: TGTGCCAGCAGCCCCTATCAGTATGTGAGGGTTGGCTACACCTTC

abundance: NA
d_gene: NA
v_gene: TRBV28
j_gene: TRBJ2-7
CDR3aa: CASSPASDSSYEQYF
CDR3nt: TGTGCCAGCAGTCCAGCTAGCGACAGCTCCTACGAGCAGTACTTC

abundance: NA
d_gene: NA
v_gene: TRBV12-3/TRBV12-4
j_gene: TRBJ1-1
CDR3aa: CASTEQVNTEAFF
CDR3nt: TGTGCCAGCACCGAACAGGTGAACACTGAAGCTTTCTTT

abundance: NA
d_gene: NA
v_gene: TRBV4-1
j_gene: TRBJ2-7
CDR3aa: CASSQDWRQSYEQYF
CDR3nt: TGCGCCAGCAGCCAAGATTGGCGACAGAGCTACGAGCAGTACTTC

abundance: NA
d_gene: NA
v_gene: TRBV3-1
j_gene: TRBJ2-3
CDR3aa: CASSQLESIETQYF
CDR3nt: TGTGCCAGCAGCCAGTTGGAATCAATAGAGACGCAGTATTTT

abundance: NA
d_gene: NA
v_gene: TRBV10-3
j_gene: TRBJ1-3
CDR3aa: CAINSELSGNTIYF
CDR3nt: TGTGCCATCAACTCTGAGCTCTCTGGAAACACCATATATTTT

abundance: NA
d_gene: TRBD1
v_gene: TRBV30
j_gene: TRBJ2-3
CDR3aa: CAWRPSGTGPDTQYF
CDR3nt: TGTGCCTGGAGACCTTCCGGGACAGGGCCAGATACGCAGTATTTT

abundance: NA
d_gene: NA
v_gene: TRBV10-3
j_gene: TRBJ1-3
CDR3aa: CAISEGFMDSGNTIYF
CDR3nt: TGTGCCATCAGTGAGGGCTTTATGGACTCTGGAAACACCATATATTTT

abundance: NA
d_gene: NA
v_gene: TRBV20-1
j_gene: TRBJ1-1
CDR3aa: CSAINMNTEAFF
CDR3nt: TGCAGTGCTATCAACATGAACACTGAAGCTTTCTTT

abundance: once
d_gene: TRBD2
v_gene: TRBV28
j_gene: TRBJ2-5
CDR3aa: CASSWSGRQGQETQYF
CDR3nt: TGTGCCAGCAGTTGGTCCGGGAGGCAGGGACAAGAGACCCAGTACTTC

abundance: NA
d_gene: NA
v_gene: TRBV7-9
j_gene: TRBJ2-7
CDR3aa: CASSKQGTNYEQYF
CDR3nt: TGTGCCAGCAGCAAACAGGGAACGAACTACGAGCAGTACTTC

abundance: NA
d_gene: NA
v_gene: TRBV24-1
j_gene: TRBJ2-5
CDR3aa: CATSDSSDFQETQYF
CDR3nt: TGTGCCACCAGTGATTCGTCCGACTTCCAAGAGACCCAGTACTTC

abundance: NA
d_gene: TRBD2
v_gene: TRBV5-1
j_gene: TRBJ2-7
CDR3aa: CASSTGTSGPYEQYF
CDR3nt: TGCGCCAGCAGCACAGGGACTAGCGGCCCCTACGAGCAGTACTTC

abundance: NA
d_gene: NA
v_gene: TRBV9
j_gene: TRBJ1-1
CDR3aa: CASSVLSRTVNTEAFF
CDR3nt: TGTGCCAGCAGCGTACTCTCTCGGACGGTGAACACTGAAGCTTTCTTT

abundance: NA
d_gene: TRBD1
v_gene: TRBV24-1
j_gene: TRBJ1-4
CDR3aa: CATSEPGQTEKLFF
CDR3nt: TGTGCCACCAGTGAGCCGGGACAGACAGAAAAACTGTTTTTT

abundance: NA
d_gene: NA
v_gene: TRBV7-2
j_gene: TRBJ2-5
CDR3aa: CASSFSRKETQYF
CDR3nt: TGTGCCAGCAGCTTTAGTAGGAAAGAGACCCAGTACTTC

abundance: NA
d_gene: TRBD2
v_gene: TRBV2
j_gene: TRBJ2-1
CDR3aa: CASVGGLAPSSSYNEQFF
CDR3nt: TGTGCCAGCGTCGGGGGACTAGCGCCCTCAAGCTCCTACAATGAGCAGTTCTTC

abundance: NA
d_gene: NA
v_gene: TRBV19
j_gene: TRBJ1-4
CDR3aa: CASSTEGRATNEKLFF
CDR3nt: TGTGCCAGTAGTACGGAAGGACGAGCAACTAATGAAAAACTGTTTTTT

abundance: NA
d_gene: NA
v_gene: TRBV6-2/TRBV6-3
j_gene: TRBJ2-7
CDR3aa: CASRYSYEQYF
CDR3nt: TGTGCCAGCAGGTACAGCTACGAGCAGTACTTC

abundance: NA
d_gene: NA
v_gene: TRBV7-9
j_gene: TRBJ2-4
CDR3aa: CASSFGDLAKNIQYF
CDR3nt: TGTGCCAGCAGCTTCGGAGATTTAGCCAAAAACATTCAGTACTTC

abundance: NA
d_gene: TRBD1
v_gene: TRBV30
j_gene: TRBJ2-3
CDR3aa: CAWTSTGGTDTQYF
CDR3nt: TGTGCCTGGACTTCGACAGGGGGTACAGATACGCAGTATTTT

abundance: NA
d_gene: TRBD1
v_gene: TRBV3-1
j_gene: TRBJ2-2
CDR3aa: CASSDPGGAKGTGELFF
CDR3nt: TGTGCCAGCAGCGATCCAGGGGGCGCAAAAGGAACCGGGGAGCTGTTTTTT